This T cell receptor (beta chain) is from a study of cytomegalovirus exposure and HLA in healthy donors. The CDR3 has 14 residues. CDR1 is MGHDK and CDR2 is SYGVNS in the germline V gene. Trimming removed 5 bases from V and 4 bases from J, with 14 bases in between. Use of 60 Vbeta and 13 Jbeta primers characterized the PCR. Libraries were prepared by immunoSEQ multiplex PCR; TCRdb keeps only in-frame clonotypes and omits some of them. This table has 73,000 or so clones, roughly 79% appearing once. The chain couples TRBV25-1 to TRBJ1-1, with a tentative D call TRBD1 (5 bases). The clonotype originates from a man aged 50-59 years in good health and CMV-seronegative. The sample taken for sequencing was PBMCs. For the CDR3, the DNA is TGTGCCAGCAGTACGGGACTCCGGCTCACTGAAGCTTTCTTT. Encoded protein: CASSTGLRLTEAFF.